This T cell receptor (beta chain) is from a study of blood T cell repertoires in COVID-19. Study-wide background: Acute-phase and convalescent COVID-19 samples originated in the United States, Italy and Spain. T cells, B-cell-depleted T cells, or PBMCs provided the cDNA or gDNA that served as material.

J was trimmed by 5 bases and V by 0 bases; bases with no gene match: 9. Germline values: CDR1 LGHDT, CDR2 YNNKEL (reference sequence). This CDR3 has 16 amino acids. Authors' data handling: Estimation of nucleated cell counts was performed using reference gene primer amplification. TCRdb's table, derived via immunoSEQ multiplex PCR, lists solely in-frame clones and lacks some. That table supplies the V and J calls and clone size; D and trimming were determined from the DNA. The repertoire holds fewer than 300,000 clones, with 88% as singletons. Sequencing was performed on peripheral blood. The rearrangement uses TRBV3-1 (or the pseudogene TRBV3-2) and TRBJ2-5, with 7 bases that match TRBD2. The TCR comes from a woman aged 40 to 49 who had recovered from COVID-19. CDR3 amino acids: CASSQDRAGAGETQYF. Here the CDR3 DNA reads TGTGCCAGCAGCCAAGATAGGGCGGGAGCCGGGGAGACCCAGTACTTC.